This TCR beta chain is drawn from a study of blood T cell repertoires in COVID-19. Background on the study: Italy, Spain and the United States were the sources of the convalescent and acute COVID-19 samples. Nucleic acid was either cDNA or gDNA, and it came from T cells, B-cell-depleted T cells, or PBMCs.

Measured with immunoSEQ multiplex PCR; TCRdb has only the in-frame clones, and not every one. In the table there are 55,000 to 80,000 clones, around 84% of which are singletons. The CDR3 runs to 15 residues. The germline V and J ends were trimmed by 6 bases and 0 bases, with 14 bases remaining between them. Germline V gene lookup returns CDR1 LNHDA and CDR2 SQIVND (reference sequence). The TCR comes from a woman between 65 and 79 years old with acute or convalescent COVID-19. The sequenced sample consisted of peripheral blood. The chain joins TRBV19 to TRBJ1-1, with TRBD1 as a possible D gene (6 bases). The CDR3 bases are TGTGCCAGTAGCAGGGGCCTAGCGGTGAACACTGAAGCTTTCTTT. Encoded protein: CASSRGLAVNTEAFF.